This note documents a single T cell receptor (beta chain) sequence. Its antigen is not identified. These data originate in a study of T-cell memory formation after mild COVID-19. General study findings and limits: Among contracting clones, CD4+ were mainly CM/EM and CD8+ enriched in EMRA. Later expanders leaned CD4+, whereas clones that contracted between day 15 and 85 were balanced CD4/CD8.

TCRdb re-analysed the 5' RACE reads in MiXCR, keeping a single row per CDR3 protein. The sample records just under 550,000 distinct CDR3 sequences, 20% being singletons. V shed 4 bases and J shed 9 bases, with 11 bases lying between them. The CDR3 totals 12 residues. Germline CDR1 MNHEY, CDR2 SMNVEV (reference sequence). Sequenced material: PBMCs or a T cell subset sorted from them (not recorded which). This TCR was recovered from an adult woman who had mild COVID-19 (a few samples of this study predate the infection). Cell type and time point are not known. The gene calls are TRBV27 and TRBJ2-3; tentative D call: TRBD2 (7 bases). The CDR3 reads CASSWAGATQYF. The CDR3 DNA reads TGTGCCAGCAGTTGGGCGGGGGCGACGCAGTATTTT.